A single sample is the source of the 12 T cell receptor beta chains below, sequenced in a study of shared clonotypes between healthy human individuals. Some clones are missing from TCRdb's copy, which holds only in-frame ones; the method was immunoSEQ multiplex PCR. Among some 2.1 million clones, 90% to 95% were seen once, and the ten largest hold 0.13%. Sequenced: naive CD4+ T cells sorted from blood. Subset in this sample: CD45RA+ positively selected. These receptors came from a man aged 18 to 29 in good health.

This chain links TRBV25-1 with TRBJ2-7, with D perhaps TRBD2 (5 bases). V was cut by 7 bases and J by 0 bases, with 16 bases left in between. The CDR3 loop spans 15 amino acids. Germline V gene lookup returns CDR1 MGHDK and CDR2 SYGVNS. The CDR3 DNA is TGTGCCAGCACCCCGAGGAGCGGTAGCTCCTACGAGCAGTACTTC. Translation gives CASTPRSGSSYEQYF.

The chain links TRBV6-5 to TRBJ1-5, with 7 bases matching TRBD1. CDR1 is MNHEY, CDR2 SVGAGI, per germline. Trimming cost V 2 bases and J 3 bases; bases outside gene matches: 7. The CDR3 length is 16 residues. The CDR3 nucleotides are TGTGCCAGCAGTTACCGGTTTACAGGGGACAATCAGCCCCAGCATTTT. Protein: CASSYRFTGDNQPQHF.

This CDR3 is CASSAYSSEQFF. As DNA, the CDR3 is TGTGCCAGCAGCGCGTATTCCAGTGAGCAGTTCTTC. This chain connects TRBV7-2 to TRBJ2-1; D is uncertain. CDR1 is SGHTA, CDR2 FQGNSA, per germline. The CDR3 covers 12 residues. V lost 5 bases, J lost 9 bases, and 11 bases lay in between. Using reference TRBV7-2 and TRBJ2-1 for the parts outside the CDR3, the full variable domain is GAGVSQSPSNKVTEKGKDVELRCDPISGHTALYWYRQSLGQGLEFLIYFQGNSAPDKSGLPSDRFSAERTGGSVSTLTIQRTQQEDSAVYLCASSAYSSEQFFGPGTRLTVL.

The chain employs TRBV6-5 and TRBJ1-3; 7 nucleotides align to TRBD1. After removal of 2 bases from V and 4 bases from J, the junction contained 5 bases not matched to a gene. Germline lookup yields CDR1 MNHEY and CDR2 SVGAGI. This CDR3 has 15 residues. The CDR3 DNA reads TGTGCCAGCAGTTACGCCCGGGACAGCGGAAACACCATATATTTT. Protein product: CASSYARDSGNTIYF.

This chain joins TRBV25-1 and TRBJ2-2; tentatively, D is TRBD1 (6 bases). Germline loops: CDR1 MGHDK, CDR2 SYGVNS. Trimming stripped 5 bases from V and 8 bases from J, with 15 bases between. The CDR3 covers 14 residues. The CDR3: CASSLLGQSGELFF. CDR3 nucleotides: TGTGCCAGCAGTTTACTCGGACAGTCTGGGGAGCTGTTTTTT.

This clone appeared a single time. The sample contains more than one DNA sequence encoding this CDR3. This rearrangement joins TRBV5-1 to TRBJ2-3; D remains ambiguous. The V gene lost 2 bases and the J gene lost 3 bases, with 13 bases spanning the gap. This CDR3 is 15 amino acids long. CDR1 is SGHRS and CDR2 is YFSETQ in the germline V gene. CDR3 sequence: CASSLGGVGTDTQYF. DNA for the CDR3: TGCGCCAGCAGCTTAGGTGGGGTCGGGACAGATACGCAGTATTTT.

With respect to this clone: The identical CDR3 is also encoded by other nucleotide sequences in the sample. The chain recombines TRBV6-5 with TRBJ1-5, with D unresolved. The germline V and J ends were trimmed by 0 bases and 4 bases, with 7 bases remaining between them. The CDR3 contains 14 residues. Germline values: CDR1 MNHEY, CDR2 SVGAGI. The CDR3 DNA reads TGTGCCAGCAGTTACTCCGAGGGTAATCAGCCCCAGCATTTT. Translated: CASSYSEGNQPQHF.

This rearrangement joins TRBV5-6 to TRBJ2-1; the D gene is possibly TRBD1 (6 bases). Germline V gene sequence: CDR1 SGHDT, CDR2 YYEEEE. Deletions cut 2 bases from V and 9 bases from J, with 18 bases between. This CDR3 has 15 residues. Here the CDR3 reads CASSFRQALGREQFF. The CDR3 DNA reads TGTGCCAGCAGCTTCCGACAGGCCTTAGGCCGTGAGCAGTTCTTC.

The CDR3 protein is CASSGQGTPYEQYF. The CDR3 DNA reads TGTGCCAGCAGTGGCCAGGGGACCCCCTACGAGCAGTACTTC. This rearrangement joins TRBV25-1 to TRBJ2-7, with D tentatively TRBD1 (6 bases). This CDR3 spans 14 amino acids. V was shortened by 4 bases and J by 2 bases, with 12 bases between the two germline ends. Germline-derived CDR1 and CDR2 are MGHDK and SYGVNS.

J is TRBJ2-6 and V is TRBV2; no firm D call. This CDR3 comprises 14 residues. Per germline, CDR1 SNHLY and CDR2 FYNNEI. V shed 6 bases and J shed 0 bases, with 6 bases lying between them. For the CDR3, the DNA is TGTGCCAGCAGGGGCAGCTCTGGGGCCAACGTCCTGACTTTC. Protein: CASRGSSGANVLTF.

The J gene is TRBJ1-1, the V gene TRBV7-2, with D perhaps TRBD1 (6 bases). This CDR3 comprises 13 residues. Trimming took off 6 bases at V and 5 bases at J, with 13 bases between the two ends. Germline CDR1 reads SGHTA; CDR2 reads FQGNSA. The CDR3 loop is CASRSTQGTEAFF. CDR3 coding DNA: TGTGCCAGCAGGTCGACACAGGGAACTGAAGCTTTCTTT.

The rearrangement links TRBV5-4 to TRBJ2-1; no clear D. V lost 0 bases to trimming and J lost 0 bases, with 7 bases between them. This CDR3 has 15 residues. The germline CDR1 and CDR2 sequences are SGHNT and YYREEE (reference sequence). This CDR3 reads CASSLDWDSYNEQFF. The CDR3 region has the DNA TGTGCCAGCAGCTTGGATTGGGACTCCTACAATGAGCAGTTCTTC.